The TCR beta chain under discussion was sequenced for a study of cytomegalovirus exposure and HLA in healthy donors. PCR employed 60 Vbeta and 13 Jbeta primers. Libraries were prepared by immunoSEQ multiplex PCR; TCRdb keeps only in-frame clonotypes and omits some of them. The sample holds about 150,000 clones; about 70% are singletons and the top ten take around 1.7%. The germline CDR1 and CDR2 sequences are SGHAT and FQNNGV. The CDR3 is 16 amino acids. V was shortened by 6 bases and J by 1 base, with 18 bases between the two germline ends. The rearrangement joins TRBV11-2 to TRBJ1-1; possible D gene TRBD1, 5 bases. Sequencing used PBMCs. The TCR sequence derives from a middle-aged woman in good health and CMV-seronegative. CDR3 region: CASRRGGGVWNTEAFF. In DNA, the CDR3 is TGTGCCAGCAGGCGGGGGGGTGGGGTCTGGAACACTGAAGCTTTCTTT.